This T cell receptor (beta chain) emerged from a study of T cells after yellow fever vaccination. As for the study in general: Low-cell-number fractions underwent preparation using SMART-Seq v4 Ultra Low Input.

The V and J ends lost 4 bases and 6 bases, in that order; junction bases with no gene match: 5. In germline, CDR1 is LGHDT, CDR2 YNNKEL (reference sequence). The CDR3 is 16 residues long. This clonotype has more than one count but fewer than ten. Its cognate antigen is unknown. Study observations and caveats: Clonotype sharing between CD4 and CD8 compartments was small.

TCRdb passed the 5' RACE reads through MiXCR, listing each CDR3 protein once. The table has hundreds of thousands of distinct CDR3 sequences, more than 9% seen once. The TCR was taken from a man younger than 45 who received the YFV17D yellow fever vaccine. This sample comprised PBMCs, obtained on the day of the yellow fever booster vaccination. The rearrangement links TRBV3-1 to TRBJ2-2, with 13 bases fitting TRBD2. The CDR3 protein is CASSRFTSGRAGELFF. The CDR3 DNA is TGTGCCAGCAGCCGCTTTACTAGCGGGAGGGCCGGGGAGCTGTTTTTT.